This TCR beta chain was profiled in a study of metastatic and nonmetastatic thyroid tumors. Study as a whole: Repertoires from malignant and benign thyroid patients were compared across blood and tumor or nodule tissue. Overall study findings and caveats: TCR beta diversity was reportedly significantly higher in malignant thyroid tumors than benign nodules, in blood and tumor.

V lost 1 base and J lost 1; bases outside the gene matches: 0. Germline CDR1 reads SGHAT; CDR2 reads FQNNGV. The CDR3 consists of 15 residues. Original handling: Building a distant-metastasis classifier for papillary thyroid cancer drew on CDR3 differences across clinicopathological groups. TCRdb re-analyzed the PCR reads using MiXCR. TCRdb, not the original authors, processed these V and J calls. The table records about 69,000 clones, approximately 14% of them present only once. Patients were all untreated before their thyroid surgery. In regard to this clone: The antigen remains unidentified.

Sequenced: blood. The sequence derives from a male donor with papillary thyroid cancer or a benign thyroid nodule (not recorded which). Some clones in this sample may be carry-over from other donors' samples. J is TRBJ2-1 and V is TRBV11-2, with 8 nucleotides matching TRBD2. The CDR3 region is CASSLVAGSYNEQFF. The CDR3 nucleotides are TGTGCCAGCAGCTTAGTAGCGGGATCCTACAATGAGCAGTTCTTC.